Sequencing of this TCR beta chain was carried out in a study of shared clonotypes between healthy human individuals. Notes on the study in general: Donors were few, which limited the genetic and exposure-history diversity represented.

This CDR3 comprises 13 residues. This table comes from immunoSEQ multiplex PCR, and its TCRdb copy is limited to in-frame clones, with some not included. The profile covers 630,000 or so clones, with roughly 98% appearing a single time and approximately 0.33% taken by the ten largest. Cells designated naive CD8 were CD45RO-negative and were positively selected for CCR7, with terminally differentiated effector memory CD45RA+ cells excluded. Caucasian adults living in Nashville, Tennessee, provided all samples. Remarks on this clone: The antigen remains undetermined.

This TCR derives from a man aged 30-40 years in good health. The chain couples TRBV12-1 to TRBJ1-5; the listed D gene, TRBD1, was not tested against the DNA. TRBV12-1 is termed a pseudogene. Sequenced material: naive CD8+ T cells sorted from blood. CDR3 DNA: TGTGCCAGCGAGCACAGGGGAGGTCAGCCCCAGCATTTT. Protein sequence: CASEHRGGQPQHF.